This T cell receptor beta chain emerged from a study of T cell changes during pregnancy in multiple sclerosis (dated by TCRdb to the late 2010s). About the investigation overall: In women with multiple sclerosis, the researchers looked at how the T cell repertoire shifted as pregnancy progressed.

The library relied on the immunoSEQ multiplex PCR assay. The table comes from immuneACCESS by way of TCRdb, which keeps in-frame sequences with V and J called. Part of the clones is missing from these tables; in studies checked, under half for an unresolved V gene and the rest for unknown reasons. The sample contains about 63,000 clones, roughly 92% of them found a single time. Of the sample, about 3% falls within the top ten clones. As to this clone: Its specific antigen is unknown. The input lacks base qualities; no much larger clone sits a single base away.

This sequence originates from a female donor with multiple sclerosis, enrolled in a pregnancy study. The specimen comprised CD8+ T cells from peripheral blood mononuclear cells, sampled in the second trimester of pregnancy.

The CDR3 region: CAWSTVLHGYTF. The DNA is TGTGCCTGGTCTACAGTCCTACATGGCTACACCTTC. The chain was built from TRBV30 and TRBJ1-2; too little of a D gene remains to name it. Spanning cysteine to phenylalanine, the CDR3 consists of 12 amino acids. Only the CDR3 DNA stays, 36 bases, in frame from base 1. For CDR1 and CDR2, the germline V gene (reference sequence) lists GTSNPN and SVGIG. At the junction V is shortened by 5 bases and J by 6 bases, with 13 bases in between.